This T cell receptor (beta chain) was documented in a study of T cell repertoires in cytomegalovirus infection. In this sample, this clonotype turned up many times. Its antigen is currently unknown. Study-wide results and limits: Within the response measured ex vivo, HLA-C-restricted CMV-specific TCR beta clonotypes were dominant.

TCRdb processed the reads anew with MiXCR; each CDR3 protein has one entry. This sample has approximately 500,000 distinct CDR3 sequences, with around 35% found just once. The CDR3 loop spans 12 amino acids. V lost 5 bases and J lost 7, with 11 bases in between. The V gene's germline CDR1 is MDHEN and CDR2 SYDVKM. This TCR was recovered from a human donor in good health (CMV status not recorded). Some clones in this sample may be carry-over from other donors' samples. The input for sequencing was cultured PBMCs, taken from culture after CMV antigen stimulation. V usage is TRBV28 and J usage is TRBJ1-2; D unclear. This chain's CDR3 is CASSLPDRGYTF. The DNA for the CDR3 is TGTGCCAGCAGTCTCCCTGATCGTGGCTACACCTTC.